The table lists the clone carrying this T cell receptor (beta chain) with a count of one. Antigen specificity is unknown. The CDR3 consists of 13 residues. The V and J ends lost 7 bases and 1 base respectively, with 13 bases between them. Germline CDR1 SQVTM, CDR2 ANQGSEA. The record originates from a study of OX40 agonist ivuxolimab in advanced cancers. Study at large: Participants averaged approximately 65 years of age (range about 23 to 79) and were 75% to 90% male. Whole-study findings and limits: Both blood CD4+ and CD8+ T cells showed clonal growth by week 6 at 0.1 to 3.0 mg/kg. Also showing low normalized T-cell clonal expansion were some of the nonresponders.

Data came from immunoSEQ multiplex PCR; TCRdb stores just in-frame clones and leaves some out. Of 100,000 or so clones listed, approximately 84% were seen once; the top ten hold about 1.9%. People who had autoimmune disease history or systemic immunosuppression were excluded. The chain recombines TRBV29-1 with TRBJ1-1; tentatively, D is TRBD1 (5 bases). The starting material was CD4+ or CD8+ T cells sorted from blood, obtained in a trial of the OX40 agonist ivuxolimab. This clonotype originated in an adult with an advanced solid tumor such as melanoma, head and neck, liver or kidney cancer. The CDR3 sequence is CSAEGRTNTEAFF. CDR3 sequence (DNA): TGCAGCGCCGAGGGACGGACGAACACTGAAGCTTTCTTT.